This T cell receptor (beta chain) originates from a study of blood T cells in healthy people across ages. Broader study findings: The percentage of naive T cells correlated strongly with TCR beta diversity.

Together with a sample-barcoded 5' primer, a J-beta primer mix was included in a second PCR lasting roughly 7 to 11 cycles. MiXCR, applied by TCRdb to the 5' RACE reads, yields one record per CDR3 protein. The sample consists of hundreds of thousands of distinct CDR3 sequences, about 53% of them appearing once. The CDR3 is 13 amino acids. Trimming pared 1 base from V and 4 bases from J, leaving 8 bases between. Germline V gene lookup returns CDR1 SGHKS and CDR2 YYEKEE (reference sequence). A remark on this clonotype: Its antigen is not known.

Specimen: blood. The sequence came from a man aged 80 or over in good health. This chain uses TRBV5-5 with TRBJ1-1, with D possibly matching TRBD1 (5 bases). CDR3 amino acids: CASSLQGFTEAFF. The CDR3 bases are TGTGCCAGCAGCTTGCAGGGATTCACTGAAGCTTTCTTT.